A single sample is the source of the 20 T cell receptor beta chains below, sequenced in a study of blood T cell repertoires in COVID-19. Repertoires were generated with immunoSEQ multiplex PCR, while TCRdb's copy carries only in-frame clones and drops some. The table has 150,000 to 200,000 clones, less than 90% seen once. Sequencing was performed on peripheral blood. All receptors come from a woman in her fifties or sixties with COVID-19, enrolled during active disease.

The V gene is TRBV7-2, the J gene TRBJ2-7; TRBD2 is a possible D gene (6 bases). CDR3 length: 14 amino acids. Trimming took off 5 bases at V and 0 bases at J, with 11 bases between the two ends. The V gene's germline CDR1 is SGHTA and CDR2 FQGNSA. The CDR3 loop reads CASSLEGFSYEQYF. The CDR3 DNA sequence: TGTGCCAGCAGCCTGGAGGGTTTCTCCTACGAGCAGTACTTC. The full variable domain, in which reference TRBV7-2 and TRBJ2-7 provide the parts outside the CDR3, is GAGVSQSPSNKVTEKGKDVELRCDPISGHTALYWYRQSLGQGLEFLIYFQGNSAPDKSGLPSDRFSAERTGGSVSTLTIQRTQQEDSAVYLCASSLEGFSYEQYFGPGTRLTVT.

This clone was seen once. The J gene is TRBJ2-7, the V gene TRBV6-5; possibly TRBD2 for D (6 bases). V lost 6 bases and J lost 2, with 17 bases in between. This CDR3 is 15 amino acids long. CDR1 and CDR2 from the germline V gene are MNHEY and SVGAGI. The CDR3 nucleotides are TGTGCCAGCAGGGCCCTTAGCGGAGCCACCTACGAGCAGTACTTC. This encodes CASRALSGATYEQYF.

This chain links TRBV27 with TRBJ2-4; D remains unclear. V shed 6 bases and J shed 0 bases, with 6 bases lying between them. The CDR3 is 13 amino acids. CDR1 and CDR2 (germline): MNHEY, SMNVEV (reference sequence). The CDR3 reads CASRLLAKNIQYF. The DNA for the CDR3 is TGTGCCAGCAGACTATTAGCCAAAAACATTCAGTACTTC.

The gene calls are TRBV19 and TRBJ1-4; 8 bases are a match to TRBD1. The CDR3 extends over 14 amino acids. In germline, CDR1 is LNHDA, CDR2 SQIVND (reference sequence). J gave up 9 bases and V 4 bases, and 7 bases lay outside the gene matches. The CDR3 DNA follows: TGTGCCAGTAGTACGGACAGGGAGTTGAAAAAACTGTTTTTT. It encodes CASSTDRELKKLFF.

V and J are TRBV19 and TRBJ1-2; a possible D gene is TRBD1 (6 bases). The CDR3 sequence is 14 residues long. Germline CDR1 reads LNHDA; CDR2 reads SQIVND (reference sequence). The V and J ends lost 7 bases and 2 bases respectively, with 14 bases between them. DNA for the CDR3: TGTGCCAGTACCCCGACAGGCGCCAACTATGGCTACACCTTC. Encoded protein: CASTPTGANYGYTF.

This clone was observed a single time. This chain uses TRBV3-1 (or the pseudogene TRBV3-2) with TRBJ1-5; no clear D. The germline V gene has CDR1 LGHDT and CDR2 YNNKEL (reference sequence). Trimming pared 1 base from V and 0 bases from J, leaving 7 bases between. The CDR3 length is 15 residues. The CDR3 DNA follows: TGTGCCAGCAGCCAAGGTAGGAGTAGCAATCAGCCCCAGCATTTT. This sequence encodes CASSQGRSSNQPQHF.

CDR3 DNA: TGTGCCAGCAGCCCCCGCCTCCGGGACAGGGGCGACGAGCAGTACTTC. Its protein is CASSPRLRDRGDEQYF. The chain combines TRBV5-5 with TRBJ2-7; TRBD1 agrees at 10 bases. Looked up from germline, CDR1 is SGHKS and CDR2 is YYEKEE (reference sequence). Germline trimming cut 4 bases from V and 5 bases from J; bases unmatched to any gene: 12. The CDR3 is made up of 16 amino acids.

This chain joins TRBV3-1 (or the pseudogene TRBV3-2) and TRBJ2-1; D possibly corresponds to TRBD2 (6 bases). V gave up 4 bases and J gave up 4 bases, with 17 bases separating them. The CDR3 has 16 amino acids. The V gene's germline CDR1 is LGHDT and CDR2 YNNKEL (reference sequence). CDR3 nucleotide sequence: TGTGCCAGCAGCCCAACTGTAGCGGAAAGATACAATGAGCAGTTCTTC. Encoded protein: CASSPTVAERYNEQFF.

The chain employs TRBV5-8 and TRBJ2-5, with 7 bases lining up with TRBD2. The length of the CDR3 is 17 residues. Germline V gene lookup returns CDR1 SGHTS and CDR2 YDEGEE. The ends lost 1 base at V and 5 bases at J; junction bases unmatched: 14. For the CDR3, the DNA is TGTGCCAGCAGCTTGTTAAACTCGCGGGAGAGCCGGGAGACCCAGTACTTC. Translation gives CASSLLNSRESRETQYF. The entire variable domain, with the rest obtained from reference TRBV5-8 and TRBJ2-5, is as follows: EAGVTQSPTHLIKTRGQQATLRCSPISGHTSVYWYQQALGLGLQFLLWYDEGEERNRGNFPPRFSGRQFPNYSSELNVNALELEDSALYLCASSLLNSRESRETQYFGPGTRLLVL.

The chain employs TRBV7-2 and TRBJ2-5; 11 bases match TRBD2. Germline V gives CDR1 SGHTA, CDR2 FQGNSA. The CDR3 contains 17 residues. The V gene end was trimmed by 5 bases and the J gene end by 3 bases; junction bases not matched to a gene: 11. The DNA for the CDR3 is TGTGCCAGCAGCCCGATGGGACTAGCGGTAATTAAAGAGACCCAGTACTTC. Translated: CASSPMGLAVIKETQYF.

The V call is TRBV30, the J call TRBJ1-2, with TRBD1 matching over 8 bases. The germline V gene has CDR1 GTSNPN and CDR2 SVGIG (reference sequence). J lost 14 bases, V lost 1 base, and 9 bases had no gene match. There are 12 residues in the CDR3. CDR3 coding DNA: TGTGCCTGGAGTGGCGGACAGGGAGGATCTACCTTC. Translating it yields CAWSGGQGGSTF.

On this clone itself: The identical CDR3 is also encoded by other nucleotide sequences in the sample. The J gene is TRBJ1-3, the V gene TRBV12-3 or TRBV12-4, with 7 bases identical to TRBD1. The CDR3 has 13 residues. The ends lost 3 bases at V and 4 bases at J; junction bases unmatched: 0. DNA for the CDR3: TGTGCCAGCAGTTTGGGACAGGGAAACACCATATATTTT. Amino acids: CASSLGQGNTIYF.

This clone was recorded only once. The chain couples TRBV7-9 to TRBJ1-6; tentatively, D is TRBD1 (5 bases). Germline V gives CDR1 SEHNR, CDR2 FQNEAQ (reference sequence). The CDR3 length is 14 residues. V was clipped by 2 bases and J by 7 bases, with 9 bases between them. The CDR3 nucleotides read TGTGCCAGCAGCTTACAGGGTGCCAATTCACCCCTCCACTTT. Its protein product is CASSLQGANSPLHF.

This sequence joins TRBV7-9 and TRBJ1-2; tentative D call: TRBD1 (5 bases). Germline CDR1 reads SEHNR; CDR2 reads FQNEAQ (reference sequence). V was pared by 5 bases and J by 8 bases, with 12 bases between. There are 12 residues in the CDR3. The CDR3 loop is CASSPREIGYTF. CDR3 in DNA: TGTGCCAGCAGCCCCAGGGAAATAGGCTACACCTTC.

The CDR3 region has the DNA TGTGCCACCAGTGACCCCAATAGTATAGCGCAGTTCTTC. As protein: CATSDPNSIAQFF. The chain couples TRBV24-1 to TRBJ2-1; unclear D gene. CDR1 is KGHDR, CDR2 SFDVKD, per germline. Trimming cost V 4 bases and J 12 bases, with 15 bases left between them. The CDR3 covers 13 residues.

The rearrangement joins TRBV27 to TRBJ2-7, with TRBD1 identical over 7 bases. This CDR3 has 12 amino acids. Germline loops: CDR1 MNHEY, CDR2 SMNVEV (reference sequence). Trimming cost V 8 bases and J 1 base; bases outside gene matches: 2. CDR3 region: CASQGQSYEQYF. The CDR3 bases are TGTGCCAGCCAGGGACAGTCCTACGAGCAGTACTTC.

The chain has TRBV5-1 and TRBJ1-6, with D perhaps TRBD1 (5 bases). This CDR3 contains 15 residues. Germline CDR1 reads SGHRS; CDR2 reads YFSETQ. Trimming removed 2 bases from V and 8 bases from J, with 14 bases in between. The CDR3 reads CASSLTAGKDSPLHF. The CDR3, as DNA: TGCGCCAGCAGCTTAACGGCAGGGAAGGATTCACCCCTCCACTTT. Filled out from reference TRBV5-1 and TRBJ1-6, the complete variable domain reads KAGVTQTPRYLIKTRGQQVTLSCSPISGHRSVSWYQQTPGQGLQFLFEYFSETQRNKGNFPGRFSGRQFSNSRSEMNVSTLELGDSALYLCASSLTAGKDSPLHFGNGTRLTVT.

The rearrangement uses TRBV30 and TRBJ1-6; 7 bases are a match to TRBD1. The trim removed 4 bases at V and 13 bases at J, leaving 16 bases unmatched. The germline V gene has CDR1 GTSNPN and CDR2 SVGIG (reference sequence). This CDR3 is 15 amino acids long. CDR3: CAWKRGQPLGWPLHF. CDR3 DNA: TGTGCCTGGAAAAGGGGACAGCCACTAGGATGGCCCCTCCACTTT. Using reference TRBV30 and TRBJ1-6 for the parts outside the CDR3, the full variable domain is SQTIHQWPATLVQPVGSPLSLECTVEGTSNPNLYWYRQAAGRGLQLLFYSVGIGQISSEVPQNLSASRPQDRQFILSSKKLLLSDSGFYLCAWKRGQPLGWPLHFGNGTRLTVT.

The V gene is TRBV9, the J gene TRBJ2-1, with 7 bases aligning to TRBD2. The CDR3 is 14 amino acids. The junction had 5 bases not matched to a gene; V was cut back by 4 bases and J by 4 bases. Germline assignment: CDR1 SGDLS and CDR2 YYNGEE. The chain's CDR3 is CASSLGGAYNEQFF. CDR3 bases: TGTGCCAGCAGCTTGGGAGGGGCGTACAATGAGCAGTTCTTC.

This chain joins TRBV6-2 or TRBV6-3 and TRBJ2-7; 7 bases are shared with TRBD2. Germline lookup yields CDR1 MNHEY and CDR2 SVGEGT. Trimming took 5 bases from V and 2 from J; bases not matched to a gene: 6. CDR3 length equals 14 residues. In DNA, the CDR3 is TGTGCCAGCAGTCTTCTAGCGGAGGCCTACGAGCAGTACTTC. Protein sequence: CASSLLAEAYEQYF.